The 14 T cell receptor beta chains below come from one sample, sequenced in a study of T cell repertoires in cytomegalovirus infection. Their antigens are not known. TCRdb re-derived calls from the reads in MiXCR, one entry per CDR3 protein. The sample holds just under 500,000 distinct CDR3 sequences; about 33% are singletons and the top ten take about a sixth. The source was cultured PBMCs, collected from culture after CMV antigen stimulation. Receptors originate from a human donor in good health (CMV status not recorded). Some clones in this sample may be carry-over from other donors' samples.

The rearrangement joins TRBV4-1 to TRBJ2-2; 8 bases agree with TRBD2. This CDR3 is built from 15 residues. After removal of 4 bases from V and 7 bases from J, the junction contained 8 bases not matched to a gene. CDR1 is MGHRA and CDR2 is YSYEKL in the germline V gene. CDR3 DNA sequence: TGCGCCAGCAGCCTTCTGACTAGCGCTGGCGGGGAGCTGTTTTTT. As protein: CASSLLTSAGGELFF.

This clonotype was observed a handful of times. The chain is built from TRBV11-3 and TRBJ2-2; 12 bases agree with TRBD2. Germline V lookup: CDR1 SGHNT, CDR2 YENEEA. The CDR3 length is 18 residues. The trim removed 3 bases at V and 4 bases at J, leaving 9 bases unmatched. The CDR3 sequence is CASSFSSGRVKFTGELFF. The CDR3 DNA follows: TGTGCCAGCAGCTTTTCTAGCGGGAGGGTGAAATTCACCGGGGAGCTGTTTTTT.

This clonotype was counted between two and nine times. The rearrangement joins TRBV20-1 to TRBJ2-5; the D is unclear. Germline assignment: CDR1 DFQATT and CDR2 SNEGSKA (reference sequence). This CDR3 has 13 residues. The germline V and J ends were trimmed by 2 bases and 3 bases, with 10 bases remaining between them. In DNA, the CDR3 is TGCAGTGCTAGATACTCGGTGAAAGAGACCCAGTACTTC. Amino acid sequence: CSARYSVKETQYF.

The J gene is TRBJ2-3, the V gene TRBV14, with D maybe TRBD1 (7 bases). There are 15 residues in the CDR3. Trimming removed 1 base at V and 4 bases at J, with 12 bases between. Germline-derived CDR1 and CDR2 are SGHDN and FVKESK. CDR3 bases: TGTGCCAGCAGCCAAGCCCTCAGGGGGGCAGATACGCAGTATTTT. It yields the protein CASSQALRGADTQYF.

The rearrangement joins TRBV7-2 to TRBJ1-5; D gene ambiguous. This CDR3 spans 13 amino acids. V was clipped by 5 bases and J by 3 bases, with 8 bases between them. Germline V gene sequence: CDR1 SGHTA, CDR2 FQGNSA. CDR3 in amino acids: CASSPQPNQPQHF. The CDR3 DNA reads as TGTGCCAGCAGCCCACAACCCAATCAGCCCCAGCATTTT. Using reference TRBV7-2 and TRBJ1-5 for the parts outside the CDR3, the full variable domain is GAGVSQSPSNKVTEKGKDVELRCDPISGHTALYWYRQSLGQGLEFLIYFQGNSAPDKSGLPSDRFSAERTGGSVSTLTIQRTQQEDSAVYLCASSPQPNQPQHFGDGTRLSIL.

The chain carries TRBV7-6 and TRBJ2-1; 8 positions agree with TRBD2. CDR3 length: 15 amino acids. Trimming cost V 4 bases and J 5 bases; bases outside gene matches: 7. The germline V gene has CDR1 SGHVS and CDR2 FNYEAQ. The CDR3 DNA reads TGTGCCAGCAGCTCCGGACTAGCAGAAAACAATGAGCAGTTCTTC. Its translation is CASSSGLAENNEQFF.

The chain uses TRBV27 and TRBJ2-5; D unresolved. Looked up from germline, CDR1 is MNHEY and CDR2 is SMNVEV (reference sequence). The CDR3 has 13 amino acids. Trimming took 5 bases from V and 1 from J, leaving 8 bases between them. CDR3 sequence reads: CASSPRFQETQYF. The CDR3 DNA follows: TGTGCCAGCAGTCCAAGATTCCAAGAGACCCAGTACTTC.

The genes are TRBV28 and TRBJ2-6; D gene uncertain. CDR1 is MDHEN, CDR2 SYDVKM, per germline. CDR3 length: 15 amino acids. V was shortened by 6 bases and J by 2 bases, with 11 bases between the two germline ends. CDR3 nucleotide sequence: TGTGCCAGCAGCTCACCGATGACTGGGGCCAACGTCCTGACTTTC. Protein product: CASSSPMTGANVLTF.

Only a few counts were recorded for this clonotype. The J gene is TRBJ2-3, the V gene TRBV7-6; the D gene is possibly TRBD2 (6 bases). V was trimmed by 2 bases and J by 6 bases, leaving 12 bases between them. The CDR3 runs to 14 residues. Germline lookup yields CDR1 SGHVS and CDR2 FNYEAQ. CDR3 amino acids: CASSLLANRDTQYF. CDR3 in DNA: TGTGCCAGCAGCTTACTAGCGAATCGGGATACGCAGTATTTT.

V is TRBV28 and J is TRBJ2-1; 8 nucleotides agree with TRBD2. The trim removed 8 bases at V and 7 bases at J, leaving 10 bases unmatched. This CDR3 region has 14 residues. Germline V gene sequence: CDR1 MDHEN, CDR2 SYDVKM. In DNA, the CDR3 is TGTGCCAGCGAATCGGCGGGAGGAGGGAATGAGCAGTTCTTC. Protein sequence: CASESAGGGNEQFF.

This clonotype has at least ten counts. V is TRBV7-2 and J is TRBJ1-2; TRBD1 agrees at 9 bases. Germline V gene lookup returns CDR1 SGHTA and CDR2 FQGNSA. The CDR3 totals 14 residues. V dropped 4 bases and J dropped 6; count of bases not matched to a gene: 6. The CDR3 nucleotides are TGTGCCAGCAGCTCATACGGGACAGGGCATGGCTACACCTTC. As protein: CASSSYGTGHGYTF.

V gene TRBV7-2 combines with J gene TRBJ2-7; D gene unclear. Germline V gives CDR1 SGHTA, CDR2 FQGNSA. The CDR3 runs to 12 residues. V shed 3 bases and J shed 2 bases, with 5 bases lying between them. Here the CDR3 DNA reads TGTGCCAGCAGCTTCGGACCCTACGAGCAGTACTTC. Translating gives CASSFGPYEQYF.

This clonotype was detected a few times. The CDR3 loop reads CASSRKPSGIAPNEQFF. The CDR3 coding sequence is TGTGCCAGCAGTCGCAAACCTAGCGGGATAGCCCCCAATGAGCAGTTCTTC. The chain carries TRBV6-1 and TRBJ2-1; 9 positions agree with TRBD2. J gave up 6 bases and V 5 bases, and 14 bases lay outside the gene matches. Germline CDR1 MNHNS, CDR2 SASEGT. This CDR3 spans 17 amino acids.

This CDR3 reads CASSPEQETQYF. The CDR3 DNA sequence: TGTGCCAGTAGTCCGGAGCAAGAGACCCAGTACTTC. The chain combines TRBV19 with TRBJ2-5; D is ambiguous. CDR1 and CDR2 from the germline V gene are LNHDA and SQIVND (reference sequence). This CDR3 is 12 amino acids long. Trimming cost V 5 bases and J 2 bases, with 6 bases left between them. The whole variable domain, filled in from reference TRBV19 and TRBJ2-5, reads DGGITQSPKYLFRKEGQNVTLSCEQNLNHDAMYWYRQDPGQGLRLIYYSQIVNDFQKGDIAEGYSVSREKKESFPLTVTSAQKNPTAFYLCASSPEQETQYFGPGTRLLVL.